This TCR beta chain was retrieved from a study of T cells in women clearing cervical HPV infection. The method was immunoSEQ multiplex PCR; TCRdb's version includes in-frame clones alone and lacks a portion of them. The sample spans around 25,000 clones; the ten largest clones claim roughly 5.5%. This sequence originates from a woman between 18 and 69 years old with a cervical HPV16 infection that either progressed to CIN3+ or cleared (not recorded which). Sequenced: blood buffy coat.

CDR3 region: CASSIQPSGGAHTQYF. CDR3 bases read: TGTGCCAGCAGCATCCAACCTAGCGGGGGGGCCCATACG. J is TRBJ2-3 and V is TRBV9, with 12 bases identical to TRBD2. The read terminates 3 residues before the CDR3 end, so the remaining end is supplied by the germline J gene. Germline V gene lookup returns CDR1 SGDLS and CDR2 YYNGEE. The CDR3 totals 16 residues. Trimming took 4 bases from V and 7 from J; bases not matched to a gene: 10.